One and the same sample provided the 21 T cell receptor beta chains below, sequenced in a study of blood T cell repertoires in COVID-19. Generated by immunoSEQ multiplex PCR, the TCRdb table keeps only in-frame clones and is missing some. Seen here are 56,000 or so clones, approximately 79% observed once, and the top ten hold around 5.1%. Specimen: peripheral blood. The receptors stem from a woman aged 70-85 years with acute or convalescent COVID-19.

The chain has TRBV19 and TRBJ1-1; TRBD1 agrees at 7 bases. Trimming at V came to 8 bases and at J to 2 bases, leaving 5 bases not matched to a gene. In germline, CDR1 is LNHDA, CDR2 SQIVND (reference sequence). This CDR3 comprises 13 residues. CDR3 nucleotide sequence: TGTGCCAGTGCTGGGACAGCCAACACTGAAGCTTTCTTT. Its protein product is CASAGTANTEAFF.

V gene TRBV3-1 (or the pseudogene TRBV3-2) combines with J gene TRBJ2-7; TRBD1 matches at 8 bases. V was pared by 4 bases and J by 3 bases, with 5 bases of the junction left unmatched. CDR1 LGHDT and CDR2 YNNKEL come from the germline V gene (reference sequence). The CDR3 runs to 14 residues. The CDR3 sequence is CASSLGQVFYEQYF. In DNA, the CDR3 is TGTGCCAGCAGCCTGGGACAGGTGTTCTACGAGCAGTACTTC.

This chain joins TRBV11-1 and TRBJ2-2; D unclear. CDR3 size: 16 residues. Per germline, CDR1 SGHAT and CDR2 FQDESV (reference sequence). Trimming cost V 2 bases and J 1 base, with 11 bases left between them. CDR3: CASSLWAGKNTGELFF. CDR3 nucleotides: TGTGCCAGCAGCTTATGGGCAGGAAAGAACACCGGGGAGCTGTTTTTT.

The chain couples TRBV19 to TRBJ1-1, with unresolved D. The V gene's germline CDR1 is LNHDA and CDR2 SQIVND (reference sequence). This CDR3 has 18 residues. The V and J ends lost 7 bases and 0 bases respectively, with 24 bases between them. The CDR3 loop is CASKLSPGVAGMNTEAFF. The CDR3 DNA reads TGTGCCAGTAAACTTTCTCCTGGGGTAGCGGGAATGAACACTGAAGCTTTCTTT. The complete variable domain, with remaining parts taken from reference TRBV19 and TRBJ1-1, reads DGGITQSPKYLFRKEGQNVTLSCEQNLNHDAMYWYRQDPGQGLRLIYYSQIVNDFQKGDIAEGYSVSREKKESFPLTVTSAQKNPTAFYLCASKLSPGVAGMNTEAFFGQGTRLTVV.

The chain has TRBV29-1 and TRBJ1-2; possible D gene TRBD1, 5 bases. Trimming took 3 bases from V and 4 from J, leaving 15 bases between them. Germline assignment: CDR1 SQVTM and CDR2 ANQGSEA. The CDR3 sequence is 14 residues long. CDR3 residues: CSVEGDVRGYGYTF. CDR3 sequence (DNA): TGCAGCGTTGAGGGTGATGTAAGGGGCTATGGCTACACCTTC.

The J gene is TRBJ2-2, the V gene TRBV7-9; 9 bases map to TRBD1. Germline CDR1 is SEHNR and CDR2 is FQNEAQ (reference sequence). Losses at the gene ends were 0 bases for V and 3 bases for J; bases not matched to a gene: 2. CDR3 length: 16 amino acids. As DNA, the CDR3 is TGTGCCAGCAGCTTAGCTGGGACAGGGTACACCGGGGAGCTGTTTTTT. Translated, it gives CASSLAGTGYTGELFF.

The chain is built from TRBV5-6 and TRBJ1-1, with 8 positions matching TRBD1. Per germline, CDR1 SGHDT and CDR2 YYEEEE. V was clipped by 0 bases and J by 0 bases; unmatched bases: 4. CDR3 size: 16 residues. The CDR3 reads CASSLARGLVNTEAFF. The CDR3 bases are TGTGCCAGCAGCTTGGCCAGGGGGCTCGTGAACACTGAAGCTTTCTTT. Full variable domain (outside the CDR3, taken from reference TRBV5-6 and TRBJ1-1): DAGVTQSPTHLIKTRGQQVTLRCSPKSGHDTVSWYQQALGQGPQFIFQYYEEEERQRGNFPDRFSGHQFPNYSSELNVNALLLGDSALYLCASSLARGLVNTEAFFGQGTRLTVV.

CDR3 bases: TGTGCCAGCAGTTTACAGAATGGCAATCAGCCCCAGCATTTT. Translating it yields CASSLQNGNQPQHF. This chain uses TRBV27 with TRBJ1-5; no clear D gene. CDR1 and CDR2 from the germline V gene are MNHEY and SMNVEV (reference sequence). V was trimmed by 2 bases and J by 2 bases, leaving 7 bases between them. This CDR3 is 14 amino acids long.

The chain combines TRBV11-1 with TRBJ2-3; 8 positions match TRBD2. This CDR3 has 13 residues. Per the germline V gene, CDR1 is SGHAT and CDR2 is FQDESV (reference sequence). The junction had 7 bases not matched to a gene; V was cut back by 10 bases and J by 4 bases. The CDR3 DNA is TGTGCCACACGGACTAGCTATCCAGATACGCAGTATTTT. Its protein product is CATRTSYPDTQYF.

The chain is built from TRBV9 and TRBJ1-2; the D is unclear. The germline V gene has CDR1 SGDLS and CDR2 YYNGEE. V lost 3 bases, J lost 4 bases, and 22 bases lay in between. This CDR3 is 17 amino acids long. Here the CDR3 DNA reads TGTGCCAGCAGCGGAGGGATCGGGCTTAGGTCTCCCTATGGCTACACCTTC. Translated: CASSGGIGLRSPYGYTF.

The chain joins TRBV29-1 to TRBJ2-2, with D perhaps TRBD2 (5 bases). The CDR3 is 14 residues long. Looked up from germline, CDR1 is SQVTM and CDR2 is ANQGSEA. The CDR3 DNA reads as TGCAGACCCGGCCCGCAGGACTACACCGGGGAGCTGTTTTTT. This codes for CRPGPQDYTGELFF.

This chain links TRBV30 with TRBJ1-1; TRBD1 matches 7 bases. CDR1 is GTSNPN and CDR2 is SVGIG in the germline V gene (reference sequence). V dropped 8 bases and J dropped 6; count of bases not matched to a gene: 9. The CDR3 is made up of 12 amino acids. CDR3 region: CARDREAPEAFF. As DNA, the CDR3 is TGTGCCCGAGACAGGGAGGCGCCTGAAGCTTTCTTT.

The V gene is TRBV27, the J gene TRBJ1-6, with D unresolved. CDR3 length: 14 amino acids. CDR1 and CDR2 from the germline V gene are MNHEY and SMNVEV (reference sequence). V lost 6 bases and J lost 6, with 12 bases in between. The CDR3 DNA reads TGTGCCAGCAGCTCACAACCCTCTAATTCACCCCTCCACTTT. Protein sequence: CASSSQPSNSPLHF.

The J gene is TRBJ2-1, the V gene TRBV18; 7 bases fit TRBD2. Losses at the gene ends were 4 bases for V and 2 bases for J; bases not matched to a gene: 8. CDR3 length equals 16 residues. From germline, CDR1 is KGHSH and CDR2 LQKENI. This chain's CDR3 is CASSLEAGYTYNEQFF. The DNA of the CDR3 is TGTGCCAGCTCACTCGAAGCGGGGTATACCTACAATGAGCAGTTCTTC.

This clone was recorded once. The chain uses TRBV7-2 and TRBJ2-3, with 11 bases aligning to TRBD2. Germline CDR1 and CDR2: SGHTA and FQGNSA. The trim removed 1 base at V and 5 bases at J, leaving 5 bases unmatched. The CDR3 contains 16 residues. The DNA for the CDR3 is TGTGCCAGCAGCTTAGGTAGCGGGGGGGCTATAGATACGCAGTATTTT. This codes for CASSLGSGGAIDTQYF.

This rearrangement joins TRBV7-8 to TRBJ2-2; a possible D gene is TRBD1 (6 bases). The CDR3 has 17 residues. Germline V CDR1 and CDR2: SGHVS, FQNEAQ. V lost 5 bases and J lost 5, with 21 bases in between. For the CDR3, the DNA is TGTGCCAGCAGCCGCCCCCGGGACAAGAAAGCTACCGGGGAGCTGTTTTTT. The encoded protein is CASSRPRDKKATGELFF.

This chain uses TRBV7-2 with TRBJ2-7; TRBD2 matches at 8 bases. CDR1 SGHTA and CDR2 FQGNSA come from the germline V gene. The CDR3 is made up of 14 amino acids. With V trimmed by 10 bases and J by 7 bases, 15 bases remained unmatched. The CDR3 coding sequence is TGTGCCACCTCTAGTCGGGGGGGGCCGGGGGAGCAGTACTTC. Protein: CATSSRGGPGEQYF.

This chain connects TRBV3-1 (or the pseudogene TRBV3-2) to TRBJ1-5; D is possibly TRBD1 (6 bases). The CDR3 totals 14 residues. Trimming pared 3 bases from V and 1 base from J, leaving 7 bases between. CDR1 and CDR2 (germline): LGHDT, YNNKEL (reference sequence). The CDR3 DNA reads as TGTGCCAGCAGCCATGGGGGCAGCAATCAGCCCCAGCATTTT. Protein product: CASSHGGSNQPQHF.

A few counts support this clone. This chain links TRBV5-1 with TRBJ2-3, with TRBD2 matching over 16 bases. The CDR3 runs 21 residues. Germline V lookup: CDR1 SGHRS, CDR2 YFSETQ. The trim removed 4 bases at V and 2 bases at J, leaving 16 bases unmatched. Written as DNA, the CDR3 is TGCGCCAGCAGCCTATACCTCTCGGCCGGGACTAGCGGGGGGGCCACAGATACGCAGTATTTT. It codes for CASSLYLSAGTSGGATDTQYF.

V is TRBV7-3 and J is TRBJ2-1, with D perhaps TRBD2 (6 bases). Looked up from germline, CDR1 is SGHTA and CDR2 is FQGTGA. V was shortened by 3 bases and J by 13 bases, with 10 bases between the two germline ends. This CDR3 region has 11 residues. The CDR3 sequence: CASSLGSGQFF. The CDR3 DNA reads TGTGCCAGCAGCTTGGGTAGCGGCCAGTTCTTC.

This clone is a singleton in its sample. The chain recombines TRBV9 with TRBJ1-3; 7 nucleotides agree with TRBD1. Looked up from germline, CDR1 is SGDLS and CDR2 is YYNGEE. Trimming removed 0 bases from V and 4 bases from J; junction bases left unmatched: 1. The CDR3 runs 14 residues. CDR3 sequence: CASSVAGQGNTIYF. CDR3 bases: TGTGCCAGCAGCGTAGCGGGACAGGGAAACACCATATATTTT.